A single sample gave rise to the 10 T cell receptor beta chains below, sequenced in a study of T cells in narcolepsy. Produced via immunoSEQ multiplex PCR; TCRdb's table is partial and in-frame only. Seen here are 25,000 to 35,000 clones, around 74% observed once, and the top ten hold about 6%. The sample consisted of memory (CD45RA-) CD4+ T cells from blood. Source of these receptors: a human donor in good health.

The J gene is TRBJ2-3, the V gene TRBV5-1, with D maybe TRBD1 (6 bases). Per the germline V gene, CDR1 is SGHRS and CDR2 is YFSETQ. The germline V and J ends were trimmed by 5 bases and 4 bases, with 14 bases remaining between them. The CDR3 has 14 residues. The CDR3 DNA reads TGCGCCAGCAGAGAAGGGGGATCTTCAGATACGCAGTATTTT. Amino acids: CASREGGSSDTQYF.

This chain joins TRBV19 and TRBJ2-1; D gene unclear. The CDR3 sequence is 14 residues long. Germline V gives CDR1 LNHDA, CDR2 SQIVND (reference sequence). V lost 5 bases, J lost 5 bases, and 13 bases lay in between. The CDR3 loop reads CASSLQVQDNEQFF. The CDR3 DNA follows: TGTGCCAGTAGTCTTCAGGTTCAAGACAATGAGCAGTTCTTC.

The chain couples TRBV29-1 to TRBJ1-2; D gene unclear. Germline CDR1 and CDR2: SQVTM and ANQGSEA. The V and J ends lost 3 bases and 4 bases respectively, with 12 bases between them. This CDR3 is built from 13 residues. Written as DNA, the CDR3 is TGCAGCGTTGAGCTCAGGTCCTTCTATGGCTACACCTTC. Translated, it gives CSVELRSFYGYTF.

The chain has TRBV19 and TRBJ1-5; unclear D gene. The germline V gene encodes CDR1 LNHDA and CDR2 SQIVND (reference sequence). The CDR3 totals 12 residues. V lost 5 bases and J 3 bases, leaving 5 bases between the germline ends. CDR3 DNA sequence: TGTGCCAGTAGTCGGTCCAATCAGCCCCAGCATTTT. This gives the protein CASSRSNQPQHF.

This chain links TRBV5-1 with TRBJ2-1, with 13 bases identical to TRBD2. This CDR3 is built from 16 residues. Per the germline V gene, CDR1 is SGHRS and CDR2 is YFSETQ. J gave up 6 bases and V 0 bases, and 3 bases lay outside the gene matches. CDR3 amino acids: CASSLARTSGSNEQFF. The CDR3 bases are TGCGCCAGCAGCTTGGCCCGGACTAGCGGGAGCAATGAGCAGTTCTTC. The full variable domain, rest sourced from reference TRBV5-1 and TRBJ2-1, is KAGVTQTPRYLIKTRGQQVTLSCSPISGHRSVSWYQQTPGQGLQFLFEYFSETQRNKGNFPGRFSGRQFSNSRSEMNVSTLELGDSALYLCASSLARTSGSNEQFFGPGTRLTVL.

This sequence joins TRBV7-8 and TRBJ2-5; perhaps D is TRBD1 or TRBD2 (5 bases each). The CDR3 spans 16 residues. In germline, CDR1 is SGHVS, CDR2 FQNEAQ. V lost 1 base and J lost 1, with 13 bases in between. The CDR3 DNA follows: TGTGCCAGCAGCTTAGGGGCTGGGGGACCCCAAGAGACCCAGTACTTC. Encoded protein: CASSLGAGGPQETQYF.

This clone was seen only once. The V and J genes are TRBV10-3 and TRBJ1-3, with TRBD1 identical over 7 bases. CDR1 and CDR2 from the germline V gene are ENHRY and SYGVKD. The CDR3 covers 15 residues. J lost 3 bases, V lost 5 bases, and 7 bases had no gene match. The CDR3 DNA reads TGTGCCATCAGTCCAGGGGGGATGAGTGGAAACACCATATATTTT. Translated, it gives CAISPGGMSGNTIYF.

This clone was counted between two and nine times. V usage is TRBV11-2 and J usage is TRBJ1-1, with 8 bases identical to TRBD1. With 4 bases clipped from V and 0 bases from J, the junction kept 4 bases outside the gene matches. This CDR3 is built from 15 residues. Germline V gives CDR1 SGHAT, CDR2 FQNNGV. CDR3 DNA sequence: TGTGCCAGCAGCTGGGAGGGACAGGTGAACACTGAAGCTTTCTTT. Residues: CASSWEGQVNTEAFF.

Turning to this clone: The germline gene is not matched at one end of the junction; a read error may be the cause. V gene TRBV7-7 combines with J gene TRBJ1-3; D not resolved. The CDR3 has 17 residues. In germline, CDR1 is SSHAT, CDR2 FNYEAQ (reference sequence). CDR3 sequence reads: CASSHHPGRITGNTIYF. The CDR3 DNA sequence: TGTGCTAGCAGCCACCATCCGGGAAGGATCACTGGAAACACCATATATTTT. The whole variable domain, remainder taken from reference TRBV7-7 and TRBJ1-3, is GAGVSQSPRYKVTKRGQDVTLRCDPISSHATLYWYQQALGQGPEFLTYFNYEAQPDKSGLPSDRFSAERPEGSISTLTIQRTEQRDSAMYRCASSHHPGRITGNTIYFGEGSWLTVV.

This chain links TRBV15 with TRBJ2-2; perhaps D is TRBD1 or TRBD2 (5 bases each). V was pared by 0 bases and J by 6 bases, with 8 bases between. Germline lookup yields CDR1 LNHNV and CDR2 YYDKDF (reference sequence). The CDR3 totals 14 residues. In nucleotides, the CDR3 is TGTGCCACCAGCAGAGACGGGGCGGCCGGGGAGCTGTTTTTT. Translating it yields CATSRDGAAGELFF.